Listed below are T cell receptor beta chains from one sample, sequenced in a study of T-cell memory formation after mild COVID-19. TCRdb recomputed calls from the 5' RACE reads with MiXCR, one row per CDR3 protein. The profile shows a few hundred thousand distinct CDR3 sequences, around 20% of them singletons. Sample: PBMCs or a T cell subset sorted from them (not recorded which). Source of these receptors: an adult woman who had mild COVID-19 (a few samples of this study predate the infection). Cell type and time point are not known. CDR3s include the opening cysteine and the closing phenylalanine or tryptophan. The order of the fields is J gene, D gene, clone size, V gene, CDR3 DNA, CDR3 protein. The D gene is left open where the match is weak. A clone size is listed for some rows: how often the clone was seen (once, few, many), or a class if it is expanded.

>TRBJ2-1|-|few|TRBV7-8
TGTGCCAGCAGCTTAGCTTTTCAGATCAATCACAATGAGCAGTTCTTC
CASSLAFQINHNEQFF
>TRBJ2-7|TRBD1|once|TRBV14
TGTGCCAGCAGACAAGAGGGGACAGGGATCAACGAGCAGTACTTC
CASRQEGTGINEQYF
>TRBJ2-3|-|-|TRBV28
TGTGCCAGCAGTTTCATGGCGGGACCGGCACCAGCTAGCACAGATACGCAGTATTTT
CASSFMAGPAPASTDTQYF
>TRBJ2-7|-|few|TRBV5-1
TGCGCCAGCAGCTTGGCCGAGGTATGGCTCCCCTACGAGCAGTACTTC
CASSLAEVWLPYEQYF
>TRBJ1-1|-|few|TRBV3-1
TGTGCCAGCAGCCTGACTGTAGAGGTGAGTGGAGCTTTCTTT
CASSLTVEVSGAFF
>TRBJ2-7|-|few|TRBV30
TGTGCCTGGAGTAAACAGGGCTACGAGCAGTACTTC
CAWSKQGYEQYF
>TRBJ2-3|-|few|TRBV30
TGTGCCTGGAGTCGGACCACAGATACGCAGTATTTT
CAWSRTTDTQYF
>TRBJ1-3|-|-|TRBV5-1
TGCGCCAGCCGACAGGTTGGAGAAAACACCATATATTTT
CASRQVGENTIYF
>TRBJ2-3|TRBD2|few|TRBV7-9
TGTGCCAGCAGCTTAGCCCCCCTAGCGGGGGAGGGCGATACGCAGTATTTT
CASSLAPLAGEGDTQYF
>TRBJ2-7|-|once|TRBV21-1
TGTGCCAGCAACCCCCAGGGGGAGGCAACCTACGAGCAGTACTTC
CASNPQGEATYEQYF
>TRBJ2-7|TRBD2|once|TRBV9
TGTGCCAGCAGCGCAGGACTAGCGGGAAGGGGCGAGCAGTACTTC
CASSAGLAGRGEQYF
>TRBJ2-3|TRBD2|many|TRBV4-2
TGTGCCAGCAGCCAAAGGACGGGGGGGCCTTCAGATACGCAGTATTTT
CASSQRTGGPSDTQYF
>TRBJ2-1|-|-|TRBV7-7
TGTGCCGTCCCGGGACCTTTTTTTGAGCAGTTCTTC
CAVPGPFFEQFF
>TRBJ2-5|-|-|TRBV7-2
TGTGCCAGCAGCTTAGCGGTTAGCGAAAAGACCCAGTACTTC
CASSLAVSEKTQYF
>TRBJ1-1|TRBD1|-|TRBV7-6
TGTGCCAGCAGCTCCGCCGGGACAGCGAACACTGAAGCTTTCTTT
CASSSAGTANTEAFF
>TRBJ2-1|TRBD2|few|TRBV7-3
TGTGCCAGCAGCCTAGCGGGGGGCTCGAGGGATGAGCAGTTCTTC
CASSLAGGSRDEQFF
>TRBJ2-3|TRBD2|-|TRBV9
TGTGCCAGCAGCGTAGGACTAGCGGTGCCAGGGGAAGATACGCAGTATTTT
CASSVGLAVPGEDTQYF
>TRBJ2-5|TRBD1|many|TRBV12-3/TRBV12-4
TGTGCCAGCAGTTTTGGCCAGGGGGTGTTTGGAGAGACCCAGTACTTC
CASSFGQGVFGETQYF
>TRBJ2-7|TRBD2|-|TRBV20-1
TGCAGTGCTGGACTAGCCCACGAGCAGTACTTC
CSAGLAHEQYF
>TRBJ2-2|TRBD1|-|TRBV24-1
TGTGCCACCAGTGACCTGCCCGGGACAGGAAACACCGGGGAGCTGTTTTTT
CATSDLPGTGNTGELFF
>TRBJ1-2|-|few|TRBV7-8
TGTGCCAGCAGCTTTCCGAGGGATTTCCCCACCGTTACCTATGGCTACACCTTC
CASSFPRDFPTVTYGYTF
>TRBJ2-1|-|-|TRBV7-9
-
CASSFLWAGTRVVDEQFF
>TRBJ2-5|-|-|TRBV18
TGTGCCAGCTCACCACCGGACGACCGGGAGACCCAGTACTTC
CASSPPDDRETQYF
>TRBJ1-2|TRBD1|-|TRBV20-1
TGCAGTGCTAGAGAACCGACAGGGAACTATGGCTACACCTTC
CSAREPTGNYGYTF
>TRBJ1-2|-|few|TRBV9
TGTGCCAGCAGCGCGACTACAGGGAACTATGGCTACACCTTC
CASSATTGNYGYTF
>TRBJ2-7|-|few|TRBV24-1
TGTGCCACCAGTCCAGGGGGGCTGGGCGCCTACGAGCAGTACTTC
CATSPGGLGAYEQYF
>TRBJ2-1|TRBD2|few|TRBV6-6
TGTGCCAGCAGTCCTCCGGGACTAGCGGGGGATGAGCAGTTCTTC
CASSPPGLAGDEQFF
>TRBJ2-3|-|-|TRBV10-3
TGTGCCATCAGTGAGTCTGGTAGCCGAGCTAGCACAGATACGCAGTATTTT
CAISESGSRASTDTQYF
>TRBJ2-2|-|-|TRBV6-5
TGTGCCAGCAGTAGTTACGCTTCAGGGGGGTTTCACGGGGAGCTGTTTTTT
CASSSYASGGFHGELFF
>TRBJ2-7|-|few|TRBV15
TGTGCCACCAGCCCCCGCGAAAAGGGGTTTCAGGTGCAGTACTTC
CATSPREKGFQVQYF
>TRBJ2-1|-|-|TRBV7-2
TGTGCCAGCAGCACTGATGGGGCTAGCACTGAGCAGTTCTTC
CASSTDGASTEQFF
>TRBJ1-2|TRBD1|-|TRBV12-5
TGTGCTAGTGGTTTGGGAAGACAGGGATTTGGCTACACCTTC
CASGLGRQGFGYTF
>TRBJ1-6|TRBD1|-|TRBV10-3
TGTGCCATCAGTGACCCACGACAGGGGATATCACCCCTCCACTTT
CAISDPRQGISPLHF
>TRBJ1-5|-|-|TRBV6-2/TRBV6-3
TGTGCCAGCAGTTTTCAGAACCCCAATCAGCCCCAGCATTTT
CASSFQNPNQPQHF
>TRBJ1-1|TRBD1|few|TRBV10-3
TGTGCCATCAGCGTGGGACAGGGGAGGACTGAAGCTTTCTTT
CAISVGQGRTEAFF
>TRBJ2-7|TRBD1|-|TRBV3-1
TGTGCCAGCAGCCAAGCTCCAGGGGGCTTATACGAGCAGTACTTC
CASSQAPGGLYEQYF
>TRBJ2-2|-|few|TRBV24-1
TGTGCCACCAGTGGTGGTGGCCAGACAGTCACCGGGGAGCTGTTTTTT
CATSGGGQTVTGELFF
>TRBJ1-5|-|-|TRBV21-1
TGTGCCAGCAGCCGGACAGCCCCTTATAGCAATCAGCCCCAGCATTTT
CASSRTAPYSNQPQHF
>TRBJ2-4|TRBD2|few|TRBV5-1
TGCGCCAGCAGCTTGGGGGCTAGCGGGAGTGCCAAAAACATTCAGTACTTC
CASSLGASGSAKNIQYF
>TRBJ2-3|TRBD1|few|TRBV20-1
TGCAGTGCTAGGGATACCTGGGGAGGACAGGGCGATACGCAGTATTTT
CSARDTWGGQGDTQYF
>TRBJ2-7|-|few|TRBV7-3
TGTGCCAGCAGCACGAACGTCTTACTAGCCTACCCTTCCGAGCAGTACTTC
CASSTNVLLAYPSEQYF
>TRBJ1-1|-|many|TRBV6-1
TGTGCCAGCCTACAGGGAGGAAACACTGAAGCTTTCTTT
CASLQGGNTEAFF
>TRBJ1-6|TRBD1|-|TRBV27
TGTGCCAGCAGTTTCTTGGGCAGGGGGTCACCCCTCCACTTT
CASSFLGRGSPLHF
>TRBJ2-2|TRBD1|few|TRBV6-7
TGTGCCAGCAGTTACTCGAGGGACAGGGCCACTGTCGGGGAGCTGTTTTTT
CASSYSRDRATVGELFF
>TRBJ1-1|-|-|TRBV24-1
TGTGCCACCAGTGACTCACAGAACACTGAAGCTTTCTTT
CATSDSQNTEAFF
>TRBJ2-7|TRBD1|few|TRBV9
TGTGCCAGCAGCCTTGGCGACAGGGTATTATCCTACGAGCAGTACTTC
CASSLGDRVLSYEQYF
>TRBJ1-2|TRBD1|-|TRBV7-8
TGTGCCAGCAGCTTAGCGGTCTGGGCCAGGGGGCGCTGGGATGGCTACACCTTC
CASSLAVWARGRWDGYTF
>TRBJ2-1|-|few|TRBV6-5
TGTGCCAGCGGGAGACGTGTGAATGAGCAGTTCTTC
CASGRRVNEQFF
>TRBJ1-2|-|many|TRBV4-2
TGTGCCAGCAGCCAAGAAGGGGTTAGCGGCTACACCTTC
CASSQEGVSGYTF
>TRBJ2-7|-|-|TRBV25-1
TGTGCCAGCGGGGGGGCTGGGCGATACGAGCAGTACTTC
CASGGAGRYEQYF
>TRBJ2-2|-|many|TRBV7-9
TGTGCCAGCAGCCCCCCCTCTCGGGACATCTTTATGAACACCGGGGAGCTGTTTTTT
CASSPPSRDIFMNTGELFF
>TRBJ1-5|-|-|TRBV9
TGTGCCAGCAGCGTAATGGGCAATCAGCCCCAGCATTTT
CASSVMGNQPQHF
>TRBJ2-7|TRBD2|-|TRBV10-3
TGTGCCATCACTGATCCAATGGAGGCGGGGGGCCCCCACGAGCAGTACTTC
CAITDPMEAGGPHEQYF
>TRBJ1-2|-|many|TRBV5-5
TGTGCCAGCAGGGGTTGGGACGGATACCTGGAGGGCTACACCTTC
CASRGWDGYLEGYTF
>TRBJ2-5|TRBD2|few|TRBV7-2
TGTGCCAGCAGCTCGGCGGGGGGGCCGGAGGAGACCCAGTACTTC
CASSSAGGPEETQYF
>TRBJ2-7|-|few|TRBV29-1
TGCAGCGCCGGGTGGGGGCAAGCTCGCGAGCAGTACTTC
CSAGWGQAREQYF
>TRBJ2-7|-|few|TRBV12-3/TRBV12-4
TGTGCCAGCAGTTTAGCGGTATCCCACTACGAGCAGTACTTC
CASSLAVSHYEQYF
>TRBJ2-3|TRBD2|few|TRBV11-2
TGTGCCAGCAGAAAGAGCGGGGCCGCAGATACGCAGTATTTT
CASRKSGAADTQYF
>TRBJ2-7|TRBD2|-|TRBV5-6
TGTGCCAGCAGCCTCGGGACTAGCGCTGCCTACGAGCAGTACTTC
CASSLGTSAAYEQYF
>TRBJ2-7|TRBD2|-|TRBV4-1
TGCGCCAGCAGCGATCTAGCGGGAGGATCCTACGAGCAGTACTTC
CASSDLAGGSYEQYF